This TCR beta chain was obtained from a study of CXCR3-negative and CXCR3-positive naive CD8 T cells. Whole-study results and caveats: Surface CD5 looked about the same in the naive subsets, so the authors worked out TCR strength from TRB CDR3 properties. Both naive subsets, CXCR3-negative and CXCR3-positive, displayed similar TRBV-TRBJ usage, unlike memory cells. Higher TRB CDR3 hydrophobicity marked CXCR3-positive naive cells relative to CXCR3-negative naive cells.

The method, 5' RACE with UMI labels, was used to prepare the TRB cDNA libraries. From the 5' RACE reads, TCRdb lists one entry per CDR3 protein and no DNA. The data include roughly 100,000 distinct CDR3 sequences; the top ten clones carry about 1%. Germline V gene data show CDR1 as WSHSY and CDR2 as SAAADI. The CDR3 is 15 residues long. With respect to this clonotype: Its antigen is not known.

The sample consisted of naive CXCR3- CD8+ T cells from blood. As for subset: CD45RO-CCR7+CD27+CD95- naive CD8+ T cells lacking CXCR3 (TNR3-). This sequence joins TRBV10-2 and TRBJ2-1; TCRdb proposes TRBD2, but this gene call is untestable without DNA. This receptor was identified in a human donor in good health. Some clones in this sample may be carry-over from other donors' samples. The CDR3 is CASSGGTSGGDEQFF.